This T cell receptor (beta chain) comes out of a study of regulatory T cells in long-lasting Graves disease. On the study more broadly: Antithyroid drug exposure in newly diagnosed Graves' patients had lasted under 3 months.

CDR1 is KGHDR and CDR2 is SFDVKD in the germline V gene. Trimming stripped 3 bases from V and 1 base from J, with 11 bases between. CDR3 length equals 15 residues. The table lists this clonotype with many counts. iRepertoire HTBI primers and Arm-PCR of CDR3 regions built TCR beta libraries. Via MiXCR, TCRdb re-called the multiplex PCR reads, giving one row per CDR3 protein. The sample shows about 460,000 distinct CDR3 sequences, around 15% of them seen only once. Described time point: newly diagnosed GD, antithyroid drugs for less than 3 months. PBMC RNA was the source of the TCR library. The sample was also reused in another study, on T cells in Graves' hyperthyroidism and ophthalmopathy.

The material sequenced was peripheral blood mononuclear cells (PBMCs), taken at new diagnosis, from a patient treated with antithyroid drugs. V is TRBV24-1 and J is TRBJ2-5; TRBD1 is a possible D gene (5 bases). This clonotype was obtained from a woman aged 45-65 years with Graves disease. CDR3 coding DNA: TGTGCCACCAGTGATAGTCAGGGTTTCCAAGAGACCCAGTACTTC. This codes for CATSDSQGFQETQYF.